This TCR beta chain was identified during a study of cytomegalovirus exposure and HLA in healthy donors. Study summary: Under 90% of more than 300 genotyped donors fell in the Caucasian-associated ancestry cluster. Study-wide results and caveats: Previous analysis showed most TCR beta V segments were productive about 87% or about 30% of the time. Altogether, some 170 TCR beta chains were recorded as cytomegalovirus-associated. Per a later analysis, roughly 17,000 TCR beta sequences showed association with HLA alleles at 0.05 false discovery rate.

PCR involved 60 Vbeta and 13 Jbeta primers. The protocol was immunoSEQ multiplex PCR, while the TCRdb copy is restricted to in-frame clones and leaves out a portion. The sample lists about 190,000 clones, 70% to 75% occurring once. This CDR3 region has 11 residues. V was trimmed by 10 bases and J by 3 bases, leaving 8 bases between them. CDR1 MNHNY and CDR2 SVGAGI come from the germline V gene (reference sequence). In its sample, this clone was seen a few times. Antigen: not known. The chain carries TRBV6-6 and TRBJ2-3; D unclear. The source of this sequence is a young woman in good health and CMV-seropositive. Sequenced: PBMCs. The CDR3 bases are TGTGCCACCCTACGGACAGATACGCAGTATTTT. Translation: CATLRTDTQYF.